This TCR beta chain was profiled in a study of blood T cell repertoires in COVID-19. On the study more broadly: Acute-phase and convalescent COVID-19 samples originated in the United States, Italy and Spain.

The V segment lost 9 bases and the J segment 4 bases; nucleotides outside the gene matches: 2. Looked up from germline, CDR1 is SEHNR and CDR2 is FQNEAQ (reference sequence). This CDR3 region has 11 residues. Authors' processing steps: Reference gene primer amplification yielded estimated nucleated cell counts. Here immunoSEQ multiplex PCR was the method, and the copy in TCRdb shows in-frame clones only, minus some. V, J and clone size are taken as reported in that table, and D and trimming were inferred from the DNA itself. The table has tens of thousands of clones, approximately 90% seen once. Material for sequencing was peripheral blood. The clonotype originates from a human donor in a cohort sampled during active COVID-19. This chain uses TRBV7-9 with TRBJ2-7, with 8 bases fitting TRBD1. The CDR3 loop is CASRQGYEQYF. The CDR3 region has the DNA TGTGCCAGTCGACAGGGGTACGAGCAGTACTTC.